Sequencing of this TCR beta chain was carried out in a study of blood T cell repertoires in COVID-19. Turning to the study itself: PBMCs, B-cell-depleted T cells, or T cells provided the cDNA or gDNA that made up the material.

The CDR3 has 16 residues. Germline trimming cut 5 bases from V and 4 bases from J; bases unmatched to any gene: 8. The germline gives CDR1 SEHNR, CDR2 FQNEAQ (reference sequence). Authors' analysis steps: Estimation of nucleated cell counts relied on the amplification of reference gene primers. Produced via immunoSEQ multiplex PCR; TCRdb's table is partial and in-frame only. Clonal size and the V and J genes are those of that table, whereas D and trimming came from the DNA. The sample lists 350,000 to 450,000 clones; approximately 90% were seen once. The chain employs TRBV7-9 and TRBJ2-3; 11 positions match TRBD2. This sequence originates from a woman aged 40 to 49 who had been exposed to COVID-19. The material sequenced was PBMCs or T cells enriched from blood (not recorded which). The CDR3 nucleotides read TGTGCCAGCAGCCTTACTAGCGGGGGAGAGGCAGATACGCAGTATTTT. It translates to CASSLTSGGEADTQYF.